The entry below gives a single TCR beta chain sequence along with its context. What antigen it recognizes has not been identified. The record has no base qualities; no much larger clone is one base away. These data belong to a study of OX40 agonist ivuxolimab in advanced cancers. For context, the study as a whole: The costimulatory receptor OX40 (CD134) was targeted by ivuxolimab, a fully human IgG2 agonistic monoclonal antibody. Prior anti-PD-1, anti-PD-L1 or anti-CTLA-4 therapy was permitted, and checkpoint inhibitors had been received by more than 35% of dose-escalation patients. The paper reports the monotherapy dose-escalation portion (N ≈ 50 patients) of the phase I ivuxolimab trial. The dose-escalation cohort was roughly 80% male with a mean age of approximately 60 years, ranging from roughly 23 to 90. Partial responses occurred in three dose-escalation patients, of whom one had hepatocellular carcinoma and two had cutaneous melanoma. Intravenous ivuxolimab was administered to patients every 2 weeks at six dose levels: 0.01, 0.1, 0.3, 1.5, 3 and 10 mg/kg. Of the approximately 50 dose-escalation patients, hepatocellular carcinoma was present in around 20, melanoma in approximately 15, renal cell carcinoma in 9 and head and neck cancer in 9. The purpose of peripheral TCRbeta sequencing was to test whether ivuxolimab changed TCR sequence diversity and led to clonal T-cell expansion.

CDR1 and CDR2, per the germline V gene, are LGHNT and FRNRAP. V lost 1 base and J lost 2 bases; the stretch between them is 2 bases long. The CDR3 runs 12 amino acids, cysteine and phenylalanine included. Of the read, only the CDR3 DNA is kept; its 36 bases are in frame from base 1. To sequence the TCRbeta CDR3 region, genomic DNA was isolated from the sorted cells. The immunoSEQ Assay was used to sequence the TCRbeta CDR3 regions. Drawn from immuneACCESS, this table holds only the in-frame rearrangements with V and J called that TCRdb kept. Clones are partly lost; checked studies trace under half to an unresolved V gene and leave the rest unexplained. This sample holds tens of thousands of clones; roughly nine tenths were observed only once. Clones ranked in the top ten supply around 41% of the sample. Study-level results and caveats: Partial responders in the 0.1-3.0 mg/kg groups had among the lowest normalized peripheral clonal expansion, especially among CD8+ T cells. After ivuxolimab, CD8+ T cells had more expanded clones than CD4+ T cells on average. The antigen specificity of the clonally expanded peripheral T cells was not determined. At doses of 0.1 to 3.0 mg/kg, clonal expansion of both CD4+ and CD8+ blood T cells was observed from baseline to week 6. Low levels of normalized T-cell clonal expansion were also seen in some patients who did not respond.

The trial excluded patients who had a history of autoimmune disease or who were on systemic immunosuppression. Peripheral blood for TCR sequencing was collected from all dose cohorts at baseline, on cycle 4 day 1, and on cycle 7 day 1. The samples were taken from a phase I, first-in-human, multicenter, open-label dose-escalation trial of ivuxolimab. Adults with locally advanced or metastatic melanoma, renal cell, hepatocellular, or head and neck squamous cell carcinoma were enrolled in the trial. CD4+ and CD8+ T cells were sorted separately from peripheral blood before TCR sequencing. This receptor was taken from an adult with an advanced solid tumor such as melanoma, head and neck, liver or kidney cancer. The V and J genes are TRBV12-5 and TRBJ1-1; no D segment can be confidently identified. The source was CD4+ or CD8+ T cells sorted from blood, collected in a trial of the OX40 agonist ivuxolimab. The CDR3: CASGLGNTEAFF. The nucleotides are TGTGCTAGTGGTTTGGGAAACACTGAAGCTTTCTTT.